This T cell receptor (beta chain) came from a study of blood T cell repertoires in COVID-19. Study at large: The United States, Italy and Spain supplied acute and convalescent COVID-19 samples. Sources were T cells, B-cell-depleted T cells, or PBMCs; the material itself was cDNA or gDNA.

The CDR3 extends over 15 amino acids. V lost 5 bases to trimming and J lost 0 bases, with 13 bases between them. Germline CDR1 is SGHRS and CDR2 is YFSETQ. Study processing details: The assay estimated nucleated cells by amplifying reference gene primers. Repertoires were generated with immunoSEQ multiplex PCR, while TCRdb's copy carries only in-frame clones and drops some. V and J calls and clone size are given by that table; D and trimming were obtained from the DNA. Altogether approximately 210,000 clones are present, around 85% being singletons, with the ten largest covering around 0.72%. The V gene is TRBV5-1, the J gene TRBJ2-3; D gene uncertain. Sample: peripheral blood. The sequence was collected from a man aged 40-49 years with acute or convalescent COVID-19. This CDR3 reads CASSLLVGSTDTQYF. CDR3 DNA: TGCGCCAGCAGTTTATTAGTCGGTAGCACAGATACGCAGTATTTT.